Reported below is one TCR beta chain. Antigen: not known. Constant-segment primers served in 5'RACE that generated TCR alpha and TCR beta cDNA libraries bearing sample barcodes and UMIs. TCRdb called the 5' RACE reads again in MiXCR, with one record for every CDR3 protein. In the table there are some 330,000 distinct CDR3 sequences, 21% of which are singletons. This sample stems from a study of T-cell memory formation after mild COVID-19. Overall study results and limits: Pre-infection memory harbored some responding clones, suggesting cross-reactive memory joined.

The CDR3 is made up of 14 amino acids. The J segment lost 1 base and the V segment lost 11 bases, leaving 9 bases of the junction unmatched. Germline loops: CDR1 MNHEY, CDR2 SMNVEV (reference sequence). This sequence was found in an adult woman who had mild COVID-19 (a few samples of this study predate the infection). Cell type and time point are not known. This chain connects TRBV27 to TRBJ1-1; TRBD1 matches 8 bases. The specimen sequenced was PBMCs or a T cell subset sorted from them (not recorded which). CDR3 region: CAARQGSTNTEAFF. The CDR3 DNA is TGTGCCGCCCGACAGGGGTCGACGAACACTGAAGCTTTCTTT.